The 2 T cell receptor beta chains listed next were all sequenced from one sample in a study of T cell responses to AZD1222 COVID-19 vaccine. Sequencing used immunoSEQ multiplex PCR; TCRdb keeps in-frame clones, though not all of them. The repertoire holds about 110,000 clones, with 75% to 95% as singletons. This specimen was peripheral blood, taken 28 days after the second AZD1222 dose. The receptors come from an adult who received the AZD1222 COVID-19 vaccine.

This chain joins TRBV5-5 and TRBJ2-5, with 12 bases fitting TRBD2. The V gene's germline CDR1 is SGHKS and CDR2 YYEKEE (reference sequence). The CDR3 contains 16 residues. V shed 4 bases, J shed 5 bases, and the junction held 9 bases outside the gene matches. This CDR3 is CASSLQLAGGRETQYF. Here the CDR3 DNA reads TGTGCCAGCAGCCTCCAACTAGCGGGGGGAAGGGAGACCCAGTACTTC.

This clone was detected only once. V usage is TRBV7-9 and J usage is TRBJ1-1; D not resolved. V lost 5 bases to trimming and J lost 0 bases, with 7 bases between them. Germline CDR1 SEHNR, CDR2 FQNEAQ (reference sequence). The CDR3 is 13 residues long. CDR3 in amino acids: CASSSQVNTEAFF. CDR3 sequence (DNA): TGTGCCAGCAGCAGTCAAGTGAACACTGAAGCTTTCTTT.